Detailed here is one T cell receptor (beta chain). Primers: 60 Vbeta forward and 13 Jbeta reverse. The table came from immunoSEQ multiplex PCR; TCRdb's copy has only in-frame clones and leaves some out. This table holds approximately 100,000 clones, less than 80% found once. The data originate from a study of cytomegalovirus exposure and HLA in healthy donors. V was clipped by 0 bases and J by 0 bases; unmatched bases: 18. This CDR3 is 22 amino acids long. The germline gives CDR1 MGHRA, CDR2 YSYEKL. The clonotype originates from a middle-aged woman in good health and CMV-seropositive. The gene calls are TRBV4-1 and TRBJ1-1; 11 bases map to TRBD1. The specimen sequenced was PBMCs. The DNA of the CDR3 is TGCGCCAGCAGCCAAGATCCCCCGGACAGGGGGCTTTTTTCATTCATGAACACTGAAGCTTTCTTT. Translation gives CASSQDPPDRGLFSFMNTEAFF.